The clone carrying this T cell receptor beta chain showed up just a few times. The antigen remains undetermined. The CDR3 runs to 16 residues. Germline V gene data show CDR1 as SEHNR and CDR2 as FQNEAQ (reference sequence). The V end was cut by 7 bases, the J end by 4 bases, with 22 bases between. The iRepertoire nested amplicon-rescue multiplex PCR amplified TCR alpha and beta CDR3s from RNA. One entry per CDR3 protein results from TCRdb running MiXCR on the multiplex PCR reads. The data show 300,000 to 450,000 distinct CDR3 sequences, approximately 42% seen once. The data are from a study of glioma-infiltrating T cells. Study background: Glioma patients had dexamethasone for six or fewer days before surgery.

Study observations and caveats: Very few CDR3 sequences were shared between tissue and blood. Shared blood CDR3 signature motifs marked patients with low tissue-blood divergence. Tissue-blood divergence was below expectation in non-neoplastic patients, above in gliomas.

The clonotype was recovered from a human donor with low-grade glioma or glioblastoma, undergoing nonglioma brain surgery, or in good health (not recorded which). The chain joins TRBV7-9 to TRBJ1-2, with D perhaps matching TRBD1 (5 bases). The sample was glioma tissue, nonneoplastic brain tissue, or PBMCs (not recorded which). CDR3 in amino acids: CASTVGEGKIGYGYTF. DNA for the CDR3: TGTGCCAGCACCGTAGGGGAGGGGAAGATCGGCTATGGCTACACCTTC.